Described below is a single T cell receptor (beta chain) sequence and its context. Its antigen is undetermined. This sample was included in a study of blood T cells in healthy people across ages. Whole-study findings and limits: Donor CMV status was unknown, possibly confounding expanded clonotype changes.

A second PCR of about 6 to 12 cycles used a sample-barcoded 5' primer and a J-beta primer mix. Using its own MiXCR run on the 5' RACE reads, TCRdb lists one record per CDR3 protein. The data contain some 1 million distinct CDR3 sequences, 45% of them singletons. Samples had at least 7 million PBMCs isolated from them. Per sample, at least 5.5 micrograms of total RNA were extracted. The germline CDR1 and CDR2 sequences are MNHEY and SMNVEV (reference sequence). The CDR3 loop spans 14 amino acids. The junction had 7 bases not matched to a gene; V was cut back by 4 bases and J by 7 bases. This receptor was obtained from a woman aged 55 to 70 in good health. The chain uses TRBV27 and TRBJ1-2; 9 bases are a match to TRBD1. The sequencing input was blood. The CDR3 DNA is TGTGCCAGCAGTTGGACAGGGGATTACACTGGCTACACCTTC. This translates into CASSWTGDYTGYTF.